This T cell receptor beta chain is drawn from a study of T cells in Graves' hyperthyroidism and ophthalmopathy. Across the whole study: Peripheral blood was collected at initial diagnosis, before any treatment.

Findings of the study overall: A model built on 13 V-J features separated ophthalmopathy from stable hyperthyroidism.

There were TCR beta CDR3 regions amplified from RNA transcripts. With the HTBI primer set, the TCR CDR3 went through a first round of RT-PCR. One entry per CDR3 protein, called by TCRdb with MiXCR from the multiplex PCR reads. The sample comprises 400,000 to 500,000 distinct CDR3 sequences, roughly an eighth of which are singletons, and 5.3% rests with the top ten. Only a few counts were recorded for this clonotype. Its matching antigen is unknown. This CDR3 contains 15 residues. V was pared by 4 bases and J by 10 bases, with 11 bases of the junction left unmatched. Per germline, CDR1 PRHDT and CDR2 FYEKMQ (reference sequence).

The receptor was derived from a woman aged 18-30 years with Graves' hyperthyroidism. This chain joins TRBV13 and TRBJ2-1; 9 nucleotides line up with TRBD2. The sequenced material came from blood. CDR3 nucleotides: TGTGCCAGCAGCTATGGGACTAGCTCCGGGGGGGAGCAGTTCTTC. Translating gives CASSYGTSSGGEQFF.